This T cell receptor beta chain was recovered during a study of OX40 agonist ivuxolimab in advanced cancers. Broadly, across the study: Ivuxolimab, which targeted the costimulatory receptor OX40 (CD134), was an agonistic, fully human IgG2 monoclonal antibody. The paper describes the monotherapy dose-escalation part (N of about 57 patients) of the phase I trial of ivuxolimab. Among the approximately 54 dose-escalation patients, about 19 had hepatocellular carcinoma, some 15 melanoma, 9 renal cell carcinoma and 9 head and neck cancer. Three dose-escalation patients achieved partial responses, one with hepatocellular carcinoma and two with cutaneous melanoma. A male proportion of roughly 80% and a mean age of 60 years, ranging from 23 to 79, were recorded for the dose-escalation cohort. Intravenous ivuxolimab was administered to patients every 2 weeks at six dose levels: 0.01, 0.1, 0.3, 1.5, 3 and 10 mg/kg. Patients were allowed to have had prior anti-PD-1, anti-PD-L1 or anti-CTLA-4 therapy, and roughly two fifths of the dose-escalation patients had been treated with checkpoint inhibitors. The purpose of peripheral TCRbeta sequencing was to test whether ivuxolimab changed TCR sequence diversity and led to clonal T-cell expansion.

To sequence the TCRbeta CDR3 region, genomic DNA was isolated from the sorted cells. The immunoSEQ Assay was used for sequencing of TCRbeta CDR3 regions. In its TCRdb copy, this immuneACCESS table keeps in-frame sequences only and misses some clones. Where compared with another copy, unresolved V genes explain less than half of these, and the others have no known cause. In all, the sample holds under 85,000 clones, and around 84% of those were seen once. 2% to 2.5% of the sample lies in the top ten. As for this clone: This receptor's antigen is unknown. Base qualities are not recorded, but no much larger clone differs from it by a single base.

The trial excluded patients who had a history of autoimmune disease or were on systemic immunosuppression. Peripheral blood for TCR sequencing was drawn from every dose cohort at baseline, at cycle 4 day 1 and at cycle 7 day 1. The samples were drawn from a first-in-human, open-label, multicenter phase I dose-escalation trial of ivuxolimab. The trial enrolled adults with locally advanced or metastatic head and neck squamous cell, hepatocellular, melanoma or renal cell carcinoma. CD4+ and CD8+ T cells were sorted separately from peripheral blood before TCR sequencing. Results the study describes overall, beyond this receptor: Antigen specificity was not determined for the clonally expanded peripheral T cells. Low levels of normalized T-cell clonal expansion were also seen in some nonresponding patients. After ivuxolimab, expanded clones were on average more numerous among CD8+ T cells than among CD4+ T cells. At doses from 0.1 to 3.0 mg/kg, clonal expansion was seen in both CD4+ and CD8+ blood T cells between baseline and week 6. Partial responders in the 0.1-3.0 mg/kg groups had among the lowest normalized peripheral clonal expansion, especially among CD8+ T cells.

This TCR was sampled from an adult with an advanced solid tumor such as melanoma, head and neck, liver or kidney cancer. The sample consisted of CD4+ or CD8+ T cells sorted from blood, taken in a trial of the OX40 agonist ivuxolimab.

At the DNA level, the sequence is TGTGCCAGCACACCCCGGACAGGCAGCTATGGCTACACCTTC. Protein translation: CASTPRTGSYGYTF. In this chain, TRBV6-5 is recombined with TRBJ1-2; TRBD1 fits 7 bases in the junction. Germline trimming amounts to 7 bases on V and 4 bases on J, with 9 as the count of junction bases outside the gene matches. Inclusive of the bounding cysteine and phenylalanine, the CDR3 is 14 residues long. The retained sequence is limited to the CDR3, 42 bases, with the frame set at the first base. CDR1 and CDR2 are read off the germline V gene as MNHEY and SVGAGI.